This TCR beta chain is drawn from a study of blood T cell repertoires in COVID-19. On the study more broadly: Recovered status applied to Cohort 3 donors who had two consecutive negative PCRs. It also applied to those with clearance or with symptom resolution. From the United States, Italy and Spain came samples of acute and convalescent COVID-19.

Membership in each cohort depended on participant-reported clinical history. The V gene's germline CDR1 is WSHSY and CDR2 SAAADI. The ends lost 6 bases at V and 7 bases at J; junction bases unmatched: 4. This CDR3 has 13 amino acids. The repertoire was sequenced with immunoSEQ multiplex PCR; TCRdb's copy has only in-frame clones and lacks some. The sample consists of fewer than 250,000 clones, about 85% of them appearing once. The origin of this receptor is a woman aged 40-49 years in a cohort exposed to, infected with or recovered from COVID-19 (not recorded which). V gene TRBV10-2 combines with J gene TRBJ1-4; 8 bases fit TRBD1. Specimen: PBMCs or T cells enriched from blood (not recorded which). The DNA of the CDR3 is TGCGCCAGCAGACAGGGGGAGAGTGAAAAACTGTTTTTT. Its protein is CASRQGESEKLFF.